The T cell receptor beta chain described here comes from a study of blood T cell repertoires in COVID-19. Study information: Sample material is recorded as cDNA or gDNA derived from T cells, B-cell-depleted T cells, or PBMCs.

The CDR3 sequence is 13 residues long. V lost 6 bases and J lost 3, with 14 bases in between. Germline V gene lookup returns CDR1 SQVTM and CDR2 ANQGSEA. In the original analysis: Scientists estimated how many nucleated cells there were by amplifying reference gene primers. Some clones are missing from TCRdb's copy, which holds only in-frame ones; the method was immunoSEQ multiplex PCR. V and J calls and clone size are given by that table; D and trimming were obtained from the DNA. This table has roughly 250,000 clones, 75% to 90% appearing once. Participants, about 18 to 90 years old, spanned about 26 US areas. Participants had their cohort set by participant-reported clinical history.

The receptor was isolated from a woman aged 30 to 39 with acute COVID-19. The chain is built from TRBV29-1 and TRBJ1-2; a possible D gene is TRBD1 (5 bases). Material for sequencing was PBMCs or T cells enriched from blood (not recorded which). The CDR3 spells CSVSVGHDYGYTF. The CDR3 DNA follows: TGCAGCGTGAGCGTGGGGCACGACTATGGCTACACCTTC.